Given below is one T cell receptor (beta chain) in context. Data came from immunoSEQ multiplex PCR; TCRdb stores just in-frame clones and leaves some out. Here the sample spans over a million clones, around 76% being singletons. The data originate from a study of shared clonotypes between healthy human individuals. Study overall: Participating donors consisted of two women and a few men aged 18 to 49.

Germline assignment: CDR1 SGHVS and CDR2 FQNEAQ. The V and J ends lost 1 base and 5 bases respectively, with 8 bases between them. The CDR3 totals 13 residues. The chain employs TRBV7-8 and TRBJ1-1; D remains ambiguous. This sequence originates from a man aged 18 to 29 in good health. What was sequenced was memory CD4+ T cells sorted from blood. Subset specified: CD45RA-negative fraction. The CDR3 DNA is TGTGCCAGCAGCTTAGACCCGAGGACTGAAGCTTTCTTT. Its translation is CASSLDPRTEAFF.